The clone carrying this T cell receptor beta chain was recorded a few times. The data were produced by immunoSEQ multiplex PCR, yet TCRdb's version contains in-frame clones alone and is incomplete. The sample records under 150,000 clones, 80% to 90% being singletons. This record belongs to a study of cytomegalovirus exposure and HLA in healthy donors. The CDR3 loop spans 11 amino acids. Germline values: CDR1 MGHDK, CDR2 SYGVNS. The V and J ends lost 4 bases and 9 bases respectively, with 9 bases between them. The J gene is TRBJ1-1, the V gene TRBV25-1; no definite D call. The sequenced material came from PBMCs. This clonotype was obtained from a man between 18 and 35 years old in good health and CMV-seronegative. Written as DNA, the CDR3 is TGTGCCAGCAGTGCCGGCAGGCAAGCTTTCTTT. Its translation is CASSAGRQAFF.